What follows are 8 T cell receptor beta chains derived from one specimen sequenced in a study of shared T cell receptors in the human thymus. This table comes from immunoSEQ multiplex PCR, and its TCRdb copy is limited to in-frame clones, with some not included. The profile shows 550,000 to 800,000 clones, approximately 83% of them singletons. These sequences were also reported in another study, on human thymus T cells.

Sequencing was carried out using thymocytes. The receptors were gathered from a girl under three years old with a congenital heart defect.

This chain joins TRBV30 and TRBJ2-1, with 12 nucleotides matching TRBD2. V was pared by 2 bases and J by 0 bases, with 17 bases of the junction left unmatched. CDR3 length equals 21 residues. Germline CDR1 GTSNPN, CDR2 SVGIG (reference sequence). DNA of the CDR3: TGTGCCTGGAGTCCCGAACAGACTAGCGGGGGACCTACGAGCTCCTACAATGAGCAGTTCTTC. This translates into CAWSPEQTSGGPTSSYNEQFF.

The J gene is TRBJ2-5, the V gene TRBV6-1, with a weak D call TRBD2 (5 bases). Deletions cut 2 bases from V and 2 bases from J, with 18 bases between. Germline values: CDR1 MNHNS, CDR2 SASEGT. The CDR3 sequence is 17 residues long. DNA of the CDR3: TGTGCCAGCAGTGAAAAGAGGGCTAGCCGCCTTCAAGAGACCCAGTACTTC. Translating gives CASSEKRASRLQETQYF.

The rearrangement uses TRBV7-8 and TRBJ2-1; 9 nucleotides line up with TRBD2. The CDR3 has 16 amino acids. CDR1 SGHVS and CDR2 FQNEAQ come from the germline V gene. With 5 bases clipped from V and 3 bases from J, the junction kept 8 bases outside the gene matches. The CDR3 DNA reads TGTGCCAGCAGCACCACGCAGCGGGGGGTCTACAATGAGCAGTTCTTC. This gives the protein CASSTTQRGVYNEQFF.

The V gene is TRBV27, the J gene TRBJ2-6, with 7 bases that match TRBD2. Looked up from germline, CDR1 is MNHEY and CDR2 is SMNVEV (reference sequence). The CDR3 contains 16 residues. The V and J ends lost 6 bases and 0 bases, in that order; junction bases with no gene match: 5. CDR3 sequence: CASSNGRGSGANVLTF. In nucleotides, the CDR3 is TGTGCCAGCAGCAATGGGAGGGGCTCTGGGGCCAACGTCCTGACTTTC.

The genes are TRBV6-1 and TRBJ1-3; 8 positions match TRBD1. V lost 0 bases, J lost 4 bases, and 5 bases stayed unmatched. The germline gives CDR1 MNHNS, CDR2 SASEGT. The CDR3 totals 16 residues. CDR3 nucleotide sequence: TGTGCCAGCAGTGAAGCCCCCGGGGACAGGGGAAACACCATATATTTT. As protein: CASSEAPGDRGNTIYF.

The chain couples TRBV4-1 to TRBJ1-4; D not certain. The germline V and J ends were trimmed by 0 bases and 5 bases, with 13 bases remaining between them. The length of the CDR3 is 16 residues. CDR1 is MGHRA, CDR2 YSYEKL, per germline. The CDR3 nucleotides are TGCGCCAGCAGCCAAGAAGGTAACAGTGGAAATGAAAAACTGTTTTTT. It is translated as CASSQEGNSGNEKLFF.

This CDR3 reads CASSYEAYNQPQHF. DNA of the CDR3: TGTGCCAGCAGTTACGAGGCCTACAATCAGCCCCAGCATTTT. The rearrangement uses TRBV6-5 and TRBJ1-5; D is undetermined. Trimming left V 2 bases short and J 3 bases short, with 8 bases between. The germline CDR1 and CDR2 sequences are MNHEY and SVGAGI. The CDR3 contains 14 residues.

This sequence joins TRBV15 and TRBJ1-2; the match to TRBD1 covers 7 bases. Germline V CDR1 and CDR2: LNHNV, YYDKDF (reference sequence). V lost 4 bases, J lost 7 bases, and 6 bases stayed unmatched. This CDR3 contains 13 residues. In DNA, the CDR3 is TGTGCCACCAGCAACTTTACAGGGGCTGGCTACACCTTC. It specifies CATSNFTGAGYTF.